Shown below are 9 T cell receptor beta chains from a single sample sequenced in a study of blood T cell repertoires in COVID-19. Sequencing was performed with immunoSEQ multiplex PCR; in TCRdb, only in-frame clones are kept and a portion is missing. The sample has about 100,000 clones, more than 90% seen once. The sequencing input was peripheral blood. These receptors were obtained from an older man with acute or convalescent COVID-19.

CDR3 DNA: TGTGCCAGCAGCTTAGGGCCTAGCGGGAGAGAGACCCAGTACTTC. It is translated as CASSLGPSGRETQYF. The genes are TRBV7-7 and TRBJ2-5; TRBD2 matches 10 bases. The CDR3 loop spans 15 amino acids. Per the germline V gene, CDR1 is SSHAT and CDR2 is FNYEAQ (reference sequence). The junction had 3 bases not matched to a gene; V was cut back by 1 base and J by 4 bases.

In DNA form, the CDR3 reads TGTGCCAGCAGCCAAGCGGGACAGGGACGAAGCACCGGGGAGCTGTTTTTT. It encodes CASSQAGQGRSTGELFF. The chain employs TRBV5-4 and TRBJ2-2; 9 bases are shared with TRBD1. Germline CDR1 is SGHNT and CDR2 is YYREEE (reference sequence). With V trimmed by 4 bases and J by 4 bases, 11 bases remained unmatched. The CDR3 spans 17 residues.

The CDR3 sequence is CASSSAQGGLETQYF. Written as DNA, the CDR3 is TGCGCCAGCAGCTCTGCACAGGGTGGGTTGGAGACCCAGTACTTC. The V call is TRBV5-1, the J call TRBJ2-5; TRBD1 might be the D (6 bases). Trimming left V 3 bases short and J 5 bases short, with 17 bases between. The CDR3 extends over 15 amino acids. The germline gives CDR1 SGHRS, CDR2 YFSETQ. The full variable domain, its missing parts supplied by reference TRBV5-1 and TRBJ2-5, is KAGVTQTPRYLIKTRGQQVTLSCSPISGHRSVSWYQQTPGQGLQFLFEYFSETQRNKGNFPGRFSGRQFSNSRSEMNVSTLELGDSALYLCASSSAQGGLETQYFGPGTRLLVL.

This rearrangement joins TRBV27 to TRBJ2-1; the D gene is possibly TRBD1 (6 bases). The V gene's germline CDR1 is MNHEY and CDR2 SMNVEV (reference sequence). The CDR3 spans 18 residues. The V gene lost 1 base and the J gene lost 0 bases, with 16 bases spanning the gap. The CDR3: CASSLYASGDSSYNEQFF. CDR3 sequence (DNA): TGTGCCAGCAGTTTATACGCCTCAGGGGATAGCTCCTACAATGAGCAGTTCTTC.

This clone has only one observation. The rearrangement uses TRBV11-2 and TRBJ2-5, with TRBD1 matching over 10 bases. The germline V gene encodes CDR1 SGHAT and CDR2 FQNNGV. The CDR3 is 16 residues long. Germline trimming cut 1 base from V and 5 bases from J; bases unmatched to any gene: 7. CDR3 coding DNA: TGTGCCAGCAGCTTAGGCGGGACAGGGGCTCGGGAGACCCAGTACTTC. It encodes CASSLGGTGARETQYF.

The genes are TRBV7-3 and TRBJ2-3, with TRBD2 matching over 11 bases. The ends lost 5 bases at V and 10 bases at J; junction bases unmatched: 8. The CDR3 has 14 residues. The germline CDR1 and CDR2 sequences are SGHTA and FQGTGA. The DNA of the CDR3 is TGTGCCAGCAGCCCCACTAGCGGGAGTAGGGCGCAGTATTTT. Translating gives CASSPTSGSRAQYF. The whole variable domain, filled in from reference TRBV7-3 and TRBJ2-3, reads GAGVSQTPSNKVTEKGKYVELRCDPISGHTALYWYRQSLGQGPEFLIYFQGTGAADDSGLPNDRFFAVRPEGSVSTLKIQRTERGDSAVYLCASSPTSGSRAQYFGPGTRLTVL.

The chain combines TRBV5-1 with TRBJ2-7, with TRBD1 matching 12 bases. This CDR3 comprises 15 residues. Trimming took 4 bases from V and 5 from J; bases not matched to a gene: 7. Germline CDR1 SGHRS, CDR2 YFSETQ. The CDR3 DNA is TGCGCCAGCAGCCCTGGGACAGGGGGCTCGGACGAGCAGTACTTC. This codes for CASSPGTGGSDEQYF. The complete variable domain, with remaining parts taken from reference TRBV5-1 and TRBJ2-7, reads KAGVTQTPRYLIKTRGQQVTLSCSPISGHRSVSWYQQTPGQGLQFLFEYFSETQRNKGNFPGRFSGRQFSNSRSEMNVSTLELGDSALYLCASSPGTGGSDEQYFGPGTRLTVT.

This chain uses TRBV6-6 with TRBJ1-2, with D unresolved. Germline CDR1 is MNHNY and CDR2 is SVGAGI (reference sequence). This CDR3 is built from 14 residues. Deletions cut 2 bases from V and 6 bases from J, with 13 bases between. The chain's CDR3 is CASSYPGEGNGYTF. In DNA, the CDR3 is TGTGCCAGCAGTTACCCCGGGGAGGGAAATGGCTACACCTTC.

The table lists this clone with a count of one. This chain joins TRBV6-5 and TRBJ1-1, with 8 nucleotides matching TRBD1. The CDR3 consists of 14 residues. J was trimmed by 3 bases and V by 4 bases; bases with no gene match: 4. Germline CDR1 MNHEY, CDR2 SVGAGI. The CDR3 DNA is TGTGCCAGCAGTTTGGGACAGGAAGACACTGAAGCTTTCTTT. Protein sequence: CASSLGQEDTEAFF.